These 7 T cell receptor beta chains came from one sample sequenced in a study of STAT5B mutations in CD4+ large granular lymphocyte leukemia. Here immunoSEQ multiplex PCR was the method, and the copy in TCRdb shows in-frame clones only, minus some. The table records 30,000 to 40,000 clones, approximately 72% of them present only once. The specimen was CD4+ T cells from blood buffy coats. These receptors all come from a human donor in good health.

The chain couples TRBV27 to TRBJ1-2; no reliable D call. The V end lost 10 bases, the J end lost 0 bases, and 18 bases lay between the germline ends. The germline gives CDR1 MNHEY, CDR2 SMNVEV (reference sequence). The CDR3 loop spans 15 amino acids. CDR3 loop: CATWSPRTSNYGYTF. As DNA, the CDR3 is TGTGCCACCTGGTCCCCGCGTACTTCTAACTATGGCTACACCTTC.

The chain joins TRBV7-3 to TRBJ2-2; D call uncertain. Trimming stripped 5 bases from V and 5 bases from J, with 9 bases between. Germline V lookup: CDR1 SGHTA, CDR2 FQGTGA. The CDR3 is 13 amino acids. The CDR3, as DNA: TGTGCCAGCAGCCCCGGACCAACCGGGGAGCTGTTTTTT. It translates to CASSPGPTGELFF.

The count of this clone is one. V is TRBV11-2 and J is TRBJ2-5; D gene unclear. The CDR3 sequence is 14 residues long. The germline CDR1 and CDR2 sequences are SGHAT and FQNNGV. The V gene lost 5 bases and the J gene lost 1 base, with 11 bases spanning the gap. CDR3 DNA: TGTGCCAGCAGCCTAACTACGGTCCAAGAGACCCAGTACTTC. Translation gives CASSLTTVQETQYF.

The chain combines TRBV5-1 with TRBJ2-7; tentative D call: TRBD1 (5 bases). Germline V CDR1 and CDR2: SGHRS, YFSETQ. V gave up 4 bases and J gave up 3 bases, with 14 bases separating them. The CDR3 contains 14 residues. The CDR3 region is CASSPLGRDYEQYF. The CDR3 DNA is TGCGCCAGCAGCCCGCTGGGCAGGGACTACGAGCAGTACTTC.

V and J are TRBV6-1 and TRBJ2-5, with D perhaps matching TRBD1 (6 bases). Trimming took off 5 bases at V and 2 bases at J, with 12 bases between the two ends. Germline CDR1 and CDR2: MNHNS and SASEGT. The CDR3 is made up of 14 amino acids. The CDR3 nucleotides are TGTGCCAGCAGTCCTGACAGGCCGCAAGAGACCCAGTACTTC. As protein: CASSPDRPQETQYF.

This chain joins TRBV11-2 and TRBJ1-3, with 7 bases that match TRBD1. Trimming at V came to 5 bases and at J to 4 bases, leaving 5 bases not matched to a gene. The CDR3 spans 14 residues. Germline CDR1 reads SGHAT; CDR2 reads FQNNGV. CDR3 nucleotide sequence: TGTGCCAGCAGCCAGACAGGGTACGGAAACACCATATATTTT. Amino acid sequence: CASSQTGYGNTIYF.

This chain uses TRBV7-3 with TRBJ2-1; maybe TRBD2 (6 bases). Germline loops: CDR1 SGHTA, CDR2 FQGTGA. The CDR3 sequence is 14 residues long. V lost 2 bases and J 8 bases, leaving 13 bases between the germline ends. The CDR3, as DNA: TGTGCCAGCAGCTTACTCGGAGGGCGGTATGAGCAGTTCTTC. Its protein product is CASSLLGGRYEQFF.